Each of the 32 T cell receptor beta chains below was sequenced from the same sample in a study of monozygotic twins with inflammatory bowel disease. TCRdb reprocessed the 5' RACE reads and stores each CDR3 protein as one record, lacking DNA. This sample's table reports 150,000 or so distinct CDR3 sequences. Sequenced input: blood. The receptors were sampled from a human donor with ulcerative colitis or Crohn's disease, or a healthy co-twin of an affected twin (not recorded which).

CDR3 amino acids: CASSFVGHTQETQYF. The chain recombines TRBV7-9 with TRBJ2-5; checking the TCRdb D call of TRBD2 is not possible without DNA. Germline lookup yields CDR1 SEHNR and CDR2 FQNEAQ (reference sequence). This CDR3 region has 15 residues.

V and J are TRBV5-1 and TRBJ2-7; with no DNA, the TCRdb D assignment of TRBD1 cannot be verified. Germline loops: CDR1 SGHRS, CDR2 YFSETQ. This CDR3 contains 14 residues. The CDR3 loop reads CASSLEGQYYEQYF. Complete variable domain (other parts from reference TRBV5-1 and TRBJ2-7): KAGVTQTPRYLIKTRGQQVTLSCSPISGHRSVSWYQQTPGQGLQFLFEYFSETQRNKGNFPGRFSGRQFSNSRSEMNVSTLELGDSALYLCASSLEGQYYEQYFGPGTRLTVT.

The chain uses TRBV18 and TRBJ2-7; there is no DNA to check the TCRdb D call of TRBD1. Germline CDR1 reads KGHSH; CDR2 reads LQKENI. The length of the CDR3 is 14 residues. The CDR3 loop is CASSPGTETYEQYF. Based on the CDR3 plus reference TRBV18 and TRBJ2-7, the full variable domain is NAGVMQNPRHLVRRRGQEARLRCSPMKGHSHVYWYRQLPEEGLKFMVYLQKENIIDESGMPKERFSAEFPKEGPSILRIQQVVRGDSAAYFCASSPGTETYEQYFGPGTRLTVT.

This rearrangement joins TRBV19 to TRBJ1-1; without DNA, the TCRdb call of TRBD1 cannot be checked. The CDR3 is 12 residues long. Germline V gene lookup returns CDR1 LNHDA and CDR2 SQIVND (reference sequence). CDR3 amino acids: CASQGGNTEAFF.

The V gene is TRBV27, the J gene TRBJ1-2; TCRdb proposes TRBD1, but this gene call is untestable without DNA. CDR1 and CDR2 from the germline V gene are MNHEY and SMNVEV (reference sequence). This CDR3 is 13 amino acids long. CDR3 residues: CASSTGPNYGYTF.

The V call is TRBV6-1, the J call TRBJ2-4. Germline V gene lookup returns CDR1 MNHNS and CDR2 SASEGT. The CDR3 is 15 residues long. The CDR3 reads CASSRSGLAKNIQYF.

The gene calls are TRBV15 and TRBJ2-6; the D call from TCRdb, TRBD2, cannot be confirmed without DNA. Per germline, CDR1 LNHNV and CDR2 YYDKDF (reference sequence). The CDR3 is 14 residues long. The CDR3: CATVALSGANVLTF. Variable domain in full (rest from reference TRBV15 and TRBJ2-6): DAMVIQNPRYQVTQFGKPVTLSCSQTLNHNVMYWYQQKSSQAPKLLFHYYDKDFNNEADTPDNFQSRRPNTSFCFLDIRSPGLGDTAMYLCATVALSGANVLTFGAGSRLTVL.

The chain uses TRBV4-1 and TRBJ2-5; TCRdb returns TRBD1, unconfirmable since there is no DNA. CDR1 is MGHRA, CDR2 YSYEKL, per germline. The CDR3 contains 14 residues. CDR3 sequence: CASSQVPLAETQYF.

The genes are TRBV7-2 and TRBJ2-5; lacking DNA, the TRBD2 call made by TCRdb goes unchecked. Germline-derived CDR1 and CDR2 are SGHTA and FQGNSA. This CDR3 is built from 16 residues. CDR3 residues: CASSLVGGGLGETQYF.

The chain combines TRBV5-1 with TRBJ2-7. The CDR3 runs 14 residues. Germline-derived CDR1 and CDR2 are SGHRS and YFSETQ. The CDR3 is CASSLRSPSYEQYF.

This chain links TRBV5-1 with TRBJ2-7. Germline lookup yields CDR1 SGHRS and CDR2 YFSETQ. The CDR3 has 13 residues. The CDR3 region is CASSWDRGYEQYF.

The V and J genes are TRBV20-1 and TRBJ1-6; checking the TCRdb D call of TRBD1 is not possible without DNA. The length of the CDR3 is 14 residues. Per germline, CDR1 DFQATT and CDR2 SNEGSKA (reference sequence). CDR3 region: CSATSGGGNSPLHF.

The genes are TRBV10-3 and TRBJ2-1. Germline CDR1 reads ENHRY; CDR2 reads SYGVKD. The CDR3 sequence is 13 residues long. This CDR3 reads CAIGSTSYNEQFF.

The V gene is TRBV5-4, the J gene TRBJ2-1; checking the TCRdb D call of TRBD1 is not possible without DNA. This CDR3 is 14 amino acids long. Germline V CDR1 and CDR2: SGHNT, YYREEE (reference sequence). CDR3 loop: CASPGGSSYNEQFF.

The chain links TRBV3-1 to TRBJ1-1; checking the TCRdb D call of TRBD1 is not possible without DNA. Germline assignment: CDR1 LGHDT and CDR2 YNNKEL (reference sequence). The CDR3 spans 18 residues. The CDR3: CASSPTKPWPGVYTEAFF. The full variable domain, with the rest looked up from reference TRBV3-1 and TRBJ1-1, is DTAVSQTPKYLVTQMGNDKSIKCEQNLGHDTMYWYKQDSKKFLKIMFSYNNKELIINETVPNRFSPKSPDKAHLNLHINSLELGDSAVYFCASSPTKPWPGVYTEAFFGQGTRLTVV.

The chain links TRBV5-1 to TRBJ2-2; TCRdb reports TRBD1, a call that lacks DNA to check it against. Germline CDR1 SGHRS, CDR2 YFSETQ. There are 15 residues in the CDR3. The CDR3 loop reads CASSRGQGVAGELFF. Full variable domain (rest looked up from reference TRBV5-1 and TRBJ2-2): KAGVTQTPRYLIKTRGQQVTLSCSPISGHRSVSWYQQTPGQGLQFLFEYFSETQRNKGNFPGRFSGRQFSNSRSEMNVSTLELGDSALYLCASSRGQGVAGELFFGEGSRLTVL.

The CDR3 sequence is CASSRGQGGSNTEAFF. V is TRBV7-9 and J is TRBJ1-1; lacking DNA, the TRBD1 call made by TCRdb goes unchecked. In germline, CDR1 is SEHNR, CDR2 FQNEAQ (reference sequence). The CDR3 covers 16 residues.

This chain links TRBV2 with TRBJ2-2; the TCRdb D gene call, TRBD1, has no DNA to confirm it. CDR1 is SNHLY, CDR2 FYNNEI, per germline. The CDR3 extends over 12 amino acids. The CDR3 spells CASSDRVGELFF.

CDR3 amino acids: CASSRDGTGKETQYF. This rearrangement joins TRBV5-1 to TRBJ2-5; TCRdb's D call, TRBD1, is unchecked because there is no DNA. Germline V gene sequence: CDR1 SGHRS, CDR2 YFSETQ. There are 15 residues in the CDR3.

This chain uses TRBV6-5 with TRBJ2-5. The CDR3 contains 13 residues. The V gene's germline CDR1 is MNHEY and CDR2 SVGAGI. The CDR3 sequence is CASSPDGQETQYF.

V and J are TRBV6-2 or TRBV6-3 and TRBJ2-5; TCRdb's D call of TRBD2 is untestable without DNA. Germline V lookup: CDR1 MNHEY, CDR2 SVGEGT. This CDR3 comprises 18 residues. CDR3 sequence reads: CASSASYYRSGLQETQYF.

This chain joins TRBV11-2 and TRBJ1-1; TCRdb's D gene call, TRBD1, goes unchecked for lack of DNA. CDR3 length equals 13 residues. Germline loops: CDR1 SGHAT, CDR2 FQNNGV. CDR3: CASSLNRVTEAFF.

The J gene is TRBJ1-6, the V gene TRBV20-1. There are 16 residues in the CDR3. Germline-derived CDR1 and CDR2 are DFQATT and SNEGSKA (reference sequence). The CDR3 loop is CSAGDRKATYNSPLHF.

This chain connects TRBV5-1 to TRBJ2-7; TCRdb reports TRBD1, a call that lacks DNA to check it against. The CDR3 extends over 15 amino acids. Per germline, CDR1 SGHRS and CDR2 YFSETQ. The CDR3 protein is CASSLAEGGYYEQYF.

CDR3 amino acids: CASRQPSGGSYEQYF. The chain is built from TRBV28 and TRBJ2-7; lacking DNA, the TRBD2 call made by TCRdb goes unchecked. Germline loops: CDR1 MDHEN, CDR2 SYDVKM. The CDR3 is 15 amino acids.

J is TRBJ1-2 and V is TRBV27; without DNA, the TCRdb call of TRBD1 cannot be checked. CDR1 is MNHEY, CDR2 SMNVEV, per germline (reference sequence). CDR3 length: 13 residues. CDR3 loop: CASSSLDRAGYTF.

The gene calls are TRBV12-3 or TRBV12-4 and TRBJ2-1; TCRdb names TRBD2, which stays unverified in the absence of DNA. This CDR3 spans 15 amino acids. The CDR3 sequence: CASRPDYPSYNEQFF.

The CDR3 reads CASSYSQGPIQNTEAFF. The chain has TRBV6-5 and TRBJ1-1; the TRBD1 assignment by TCRdb is unverifiable without DNA. The CDR3 has 17 amino acids. Germline CDR1 is MNHEY and CDR2 is SVGAGI.

The rearrangement uses TRBV30 and TRBJ1-1; TCRdb's D call of TRBD1 is untestable without DNA. The CDR3 runs to 13 residues. The germline V gene has CDR1 GTSNPN and CDR2 SVGIG (reference sequence). CDR3 protein: CAWTRGPNTEAFF.

The chain has TRBV30 and TRBJ2-3; the TRBD2 assignment by TCRdb is unverifiable without DNA. The germline gives CDR1 GTSNPN, CDR2 SVGIG (reference sequence). CDR3 length: 14 residues. The CDR3 loop reads CVSDRPYGTDTQYF.

The chain couples TRBV20-1 to TRBJ2-7; TCRdb lists TRBD1, though no DNA is available to test this call. CDR1 and CDR2 from the germline V gene are DFQATT and SNEGSKA (reference sequence). The CDR3 is 12 residues long. The CDR3 here is CSAKSDGNEQYF.

The chain employs TRBV10-3 and TRBJ2-3; the D call from TCRdb, TRBD2, cannot be confirmed without DNA. The CDR3 consists of 14 residues. Germline V gene data show CDR1 as ENHRY and CDR2 as SYGVKD. CDR3 residues: CAIRAGARGDTQYF.